A single sample gave rise to the 8 T cell receptor beta chains below, sequenced in a study of T cell responses to AZD1222 COVID-19 vaccine. Sequencing was performed with immunoSEQ multiplex PCR; in TCRdb, only in-frame clones are kept and a portion is missing. The data show 65,000 to 90,000 clones, nearly 90% seen once. The sequenced sample was peripheral blood, obtained 28 days after the second AZD1222 dose. The source is an adult who received the AZD1222 COVID-19 vaccine.

This clone came up once. The chain employs TRBV5-1 and TRBJ2-7; TRBD2 is a possible D gene (6 bases). Germline lookup yields CDR1 SGHRS and CDR2 YFSETQ. This CDR3 comprises 15 residues. With 0 bases removed from V and 0 bases from J, the gap between germline ends came to 10 bases. This CDR3 is CASSLGGGVSYEQYF. The CDR3 DNA is TGCGCCAGCAGCTTGGGGGGAGGAGTCTCCTACGAGCAGTACTTC.

This clone was counted a single time. The chain recombines TRBV7-2 with TRBJ1-1, with 8 bases matching TRBD1. V dropped 2 bases and J dropped 3; count of bases not matched to a gene: 2. In germline, CDR1 is SGHTA, CDR2 FQGNSA. The CDR3 is 14 amino acids. CDR3 protein: CASSLQGADTEAFF. In nucleotides, the CDR3 is TGTGCCAGCAGCTTACAGGGGGCGGACACTGAAGCTTTCTTT.

The chain uses TRBV24-1 and TRBJ2-1; a possible D gene is TRBD1 (6 bases). The CDR3 has 14 amino acids. Germline CDR1 reads KGHDR; CDR2 reads SFDVKD. V shed 4 bases and J shed 10 bases, with 16 bases lying between them. CDR3 DNA sequence: TGTGCCACCAGTGACCAAACCGGGACACGGGAGCAGTTCTTC. Translated: CATSDQTGTREQFF.

The genes are TRBV5-4 and TRBJ2-5; TRBD2 matches at 9 bases. CDR3 length: 16 residues. From germline, CDR1 is SGHNT and CDR2 YYREEE (reference sequence). With V trimmed by 1 base and J by 4 bases, 8 bases remained unmatched. The CDR3 nucleotides read TGTGCCAGCAGCTTGTTGGCGGGAGGGCCAGGAGAGACCCAGTACTTC. This sequence encodes CASSLLAGGPGETQYF. The entire variable domain, with the rest obtained from reference TRBV5-4 and TRBJ2-5, is as follows: ETGVTQSPTHLIKTRGQQVTLRCSSQSGHNTVSWYQQALGQGPQFIFQYYREEENGRGNFPPRFSGLQFPNYSSELNVNALELDDSALYLCASSLLAGGPGETQYFGPGTRLLVL.

This rearrangement joins TRBV10-1 to TRBJ2-1; possibly TRBD1 or TRBD2 for D (5 bases each). With 5 bases removed from V and 8 bases from J, the gap between germline ends came to 13 bases. The CDR3 has 13 residues. Germline CDR1 is WNHNN and CDR2 is SYGVQD (reference sequence). Here the CDR3 DNA reads TGCGCCAGCAGTCACCGTGTGGGGGATGAGCAGTTCTTC. Translated: CASSHRVGDEQFF.

This clone was counted between two and nine times. This chain joins TRBV4-3 and TRBJ2-7; TRBD1 might be the D (6 bases). The CDR3 contains 15 residues. The V gene lost 0 bases and the J gene lost 5 bases, with 14 bases spanning the gap. Germline CDR1 and CDR2: LGHNA and YSLEER. CDR3: CASSQDYGTPDEQYF. In DNA form, the CDR3 reads TGCGCCAGCAGCCAAGATTACGGGACACCCGACGAGCAGTACTTC.

The chain uses TRBV9 and TRBJ1-5, with 8 bases that match TRBD1. The germline CDR1 and CDR2 sequences are SGDLS and YYNGEE. This CDR3 contains 14 residues. V shed 3 bases, J shed 5 bases, and the junction held 4 bases outside the gene matches. The CDR3: CASSADRGDQPQHF. CDR3 sequence (DNA): TGTGCCAGCAGCGCCGACAGGGGAGATCAGCCCCAGCATTTT.

The J gene is TRBJ1-2, the V gene TRBV4-3, with D tentatively TRBD1 (5 bases). With 2 bases removed from V and 6 bases from J, the gap between germline ends came to 16 bases. This CDR3 region has 15 residues. The germline V gene has CDR1 LGHNA and CDR2 YSLEER. CDR3 protein: CASSQTRAQLNGYTF. CDR3 sequence (DNA): TGCGCCAGCAGCCAAACCAGGGCACAGCTTAATGGCTACACCTTC.